This TCR beta chain was documented in a study of CD8+CD57+ T cells in acquired aplastic anemia. This clonotype was recorded many times. Whoever was chosen for sequencing had shown CD8+CD57+ cell expansion by flow cytometry. Germline V CDR1 and CDR2: SGDLS, YYNGEE. CDR3 size: 15 residues. The V end was cut by 3 bases, the J end by 7 bases, with 19 bases between. Genomic DNA, the template, was used for profiling of the TCR beta VDJ and CDR3. TCRdb itself ran the reads through MiXCR, one entry per CDR3 protein. The sample contains about 220,000 distinct CDR3 sequences, 40% to 50% of which appear only once.

The sample taken for sequencing was sorted CD4+, CD8+, or CD8+CD57+ T cells (not recorded which) from PBMCs. V and J are TRBV9 and TRBJ2-5; perhaps TRBD1 as D (5 bases). The sequence derives from a human donor with aplastic anemia. The DNA of the CDR3 is TGTGCCAGCAGCGCCTTGGGGCGGAGAATGGTGACCCAGTACTTC. It is translated as CASSALGRRMVTQYF.